A selection of T cell receptor beta chains follows, all from one sample in a study of siplizumab effects on memory and regulatory T cells. Sequenced by immunoSEQ multiplex PCR; TCRdb stores in-frame clones only, minus some. This table has just over 50,000 clones, 95% to 98% appearing once. Sample: naive CD4+ T cells sorted from blood. The source is a human donor in good health. Both conserved end residues are part of each CDR3. The order of the fields is clone size, V gene, D gene, J gene, CDR3 DNA, CDR3 protein. D genes are given only for firm matches. Clone size is given for some rows only: seen once, a few or many times, or a class if the clone is expanded.

>-|TRBV30|-|TRBJ1-3
TGTGCCTGGAGTTACAGATGGGACTCTGGAAACACCATATATTTT
CAWSYRWDSGNTIYF
>-|TRBV7-9|-|TRBJ2-7
TGTGCCAGCAGCTTAGGAGGGGCGGGCCCCTACGAGCAGTACTTC
CASSLGGAGPYEQYF
>-|TRBV9|TRBD2|TRBJ2-1
TGTGCCAGCAGCGTAGCGGCTAGCGGGGACAATGAGCAGTTCTTC
CASSVAASGDNEQFF
>-|TRBV2|TRBD1|TRBJ2-1
TGTGCCAGCAGTCGTTACTCGGGACAGGGAGAGTTGCAGTTCTTC
CASSRYSGQGELQFF
>-|TRBV30|TRBD2|TRBJ2-7
TGTGCCTGGACTAGCGGGAGTCCCGAGCAGTACTTC
CAWTSGSPEQYF
>-|TRBV29-1|-|TRBJ1-1
TGCAGCGTTGAAGGGCGTGCGATGGCTTTCTTT
CSVEGRAMAFF
>-|TRBV19|-|TRBJ2-2
TGTGCCAGTAGTACCTACAGGGACACCGGGGAGCTGTTTTTT
CASSTYRDTGELFF
>-|TRBV5-1|-|TRBJ2-7
TGCGCCAGCAGCCGTTCCGGGACCCCCCCCTACGAGCAGTACTTC
CASSRSGTPPYEQYF
>-|TRBV19|-|TRBJ2-7
TGTGCCAGTAGTATGCGGAGGGGACCCGAGCAGTACTTC
CASSMRRGPEQYF
>-|TRBV5-8|TRBD2|TRBJ2-5
TGTGCCAGCAGCTCCTGGACTAGCGGGAATGTGGAGACCCAGTACTTC
CASSSWTSGNVETQYF
>-|TRBV6-1|TRBD2|TRBJ2-5
TGTGCCAGCAGACTAGCGGGAGGGCCTTATGAGACCCAGTACTTC
CASRLAGGPYETQYF
>once|TRBV19|-|TRBJ1-5
TGTGCCAGTACCCAGGGTGGAGGTCAGCCCCAGCATTTT
CASTQGGGQPQHF
>-|TRBV27|-|TRBJ2-7
TGTGCCAGCAGCCCCCGCGCCGTGCGGAACGAGCAGTACTTC
CASSPRAVRNEQYF
>-|TRBV6-5|TRBD2|TRBJ2-5
TGTGCCAGCAGTTACGCGGGAGGGAGGGAGACCCAGTACTTC
CASSYAGGRETQYF
>-|TRBV19|-|TRBJ1-1
TGTGCCAGTAGTATAGAATCAGGTACTGAAGCTTTCTTT
CASSIESGTEAFF
>few|TRBV7-8|-|TRBJ1-5
TGTGCCAGCAGTATAGCGGGTGGTGACAATCAGCCCCAGCATTTT
CASSIAGGDNQPQHF
>-|TRBV6-5|-|TRBJ2-5
TGTGCCAGCAGACTAGCTGAAGAAACCCAGTACTTC
CASRLAEETQYF
>-|TRBV27|-|TRBJ1-5
TGTGCCAGCAGTCGACAGCGAAATCAGCCCCAGCATTTT
CASSRQRNQPQHF
>-|TRBV6-4|TRBD1|TRBJ1-2
TGTGCCAGCAGTGGCCAGGGGGGGCTATACACCTTC
CASSGQGGLYTF
>once|TRBV5-1|-|TRBJ2-5
TGCGCCAGCAGCTTGGGACAGCAAGAGACCCAGTACTTC
CASSLGQQETQYF
>-|TRBV6-5|-|TRBJ2-1
TGTGCCAGCAGTTACTTCGACCGCGGTCTGGGTAATGAGCAGTTCTTC
CASSYFDRGLGNEQFF
>-|TRBV7-6|-|TRBJ2-7
TGTGCCAGCAGCCAAACAGCTTCCTACGAGCAGTACTTC
CASSQTASYEQYF
>-|TRBV19|-|TRBJ1-5
TGTGCCAGTAAAAGGACAAATAATCAGCCCCAGCATTTT
CASKRTNNQPQHF
>-|TRBV28|TRBD1|TRBJ1-1
TGTGCCAGCAGTTTAGAGACAGGGCGGACTGAAGCTTTCTTT
CASSLETGRTEAFF
>-|TRBV6-5|TRBD1|TRBJ1-5
TGTGCCAGCAGTAGACAGGGTAGTGGTCAGCCCCAGCATTTT
CASSRQGSGQPQHF
>-|TRBV30|TRBD1|TRBJ1-2
TGTGCCTGGACCGACAGGGGTTCGGGTGGCTACACCTTC
CAWTDRGSGGYTF
>-|TRBV7-3|-|TRBJ2-3
TGTGCCAGCAGCTCGTTTCCAGGGTCAGATACGCAGTATTTT
CASSSFPGSDTQYF
>-|TRBV19|-|TRBJ2-7
TGTGCCATCCAGGCCGACCCCTACGAGCAGTACTTC
CAIQADPYEQYF
>-|TRBV30|-|TRBJ1-6
TGTGCCTGGAGTCGGGACCGCGTTGGCTCACCCCTCCACTTT
CAWSRDRVGSPLHF
>-|TRBV12-5|TRBD2|TRBJ2-5
TGTGCTAGTGGTTTGAGACTAGCGGGTGGCCAAGAGACCCAGTACTTC
CASGLRLAGGQETQYF
>-|TRBV18|-|TRBJ2-2
TGTGCCAGCTCATCAACTAGCTGGGGCACCGGGGAGCTGTTTTTT
CASSSTSWGTGELFF
>-|TRBV11-3|-|TRBJ2-7
TGTGCCAGCAGCCTCAGCTCCTACGAGCAGTACTTC
CASSLSSYEQYF
>-|TRBV19|-|TRBJ2-2
TGTGCCAGTGGAAGTAGGGGCAGTAGGCGGGAGCTGTTTTTT
CASGSRGSRRELFF
>-|TRBV18|-|TRBJ1-5
TGTGCCAGCTCACGACAGCAGGGAAGCAATCAGCCCCAGCATTTT
CASSRQQGSNQPQHF
>few|TRBV15|-|TRBJ2-1
TGTGCCACCAGCCGGGGCTACAATGAGCAGTTCTTC
CATSRGYNEQFF
>-|TRBV6-6|-|TRBJ1-5
TGTGCCAGCAGTCATGACAGAGCCCAGCATTTT
CASSHDRAQHF
>-|TRBV29-1|TRBD2|TRBJ2-7
TGCAGCGTCGGACTAGTCCCCGAGCAGTACTTC
CSVGLVPEQYF
>-|TRBV7-9|TRBD1|TRBJ1-5
TGTGCCAGCAGGGCAGACACAGGGGTCAATCAGCCCCAGCATTTT
CASRADTGVNQPQHF
>-|TRBV11-3|-|TRBJ2-1
TGTGCCAGCAGCTCAAAGAGCAGGGTTGGTGAGCAGTTCTTC
CASSSKSRVGEQFF
>-|TRBV14|-|TRBJ2-1
TGTGCCAGCAGCCTAATACCAGGGACTCCTATTGAGCAGTTCTTC
CASSLIPGTPIEQFF
>-|TRBV15|-|TRBJ2-3
TGTGCCACCAGCAGAGATCCGGGCCAAATCACAGATACGCAGTATTTT
CATSRDPGQITDTQYF
>-|TRBV10-3|-|TRBJ2-3
TGTGCCATCAATCCGGGGCGGCAAGATACGCAGTATTTT
CAINPGRQDTQYF
>-|TRBV25-1|TRBD1|TRBJ2-7
TGTGCCAGCAGCAATACAGGGGGGAGCTACGAGCAGTACTTC
CASSNTGGSYEQYF
>-|TRBV5-1|-|TRBJ1-1
TGCGCCAGCAGCCCGAATTTGAGAGACGAAGCTTTCTTT
CASSPNLRDEAFF
>-|TRBV19|-|TRBJ1-6
TGTGCCAGTACCCGACAGGCCGGAGCCCTCCACTTT
CASTRQAGALHF